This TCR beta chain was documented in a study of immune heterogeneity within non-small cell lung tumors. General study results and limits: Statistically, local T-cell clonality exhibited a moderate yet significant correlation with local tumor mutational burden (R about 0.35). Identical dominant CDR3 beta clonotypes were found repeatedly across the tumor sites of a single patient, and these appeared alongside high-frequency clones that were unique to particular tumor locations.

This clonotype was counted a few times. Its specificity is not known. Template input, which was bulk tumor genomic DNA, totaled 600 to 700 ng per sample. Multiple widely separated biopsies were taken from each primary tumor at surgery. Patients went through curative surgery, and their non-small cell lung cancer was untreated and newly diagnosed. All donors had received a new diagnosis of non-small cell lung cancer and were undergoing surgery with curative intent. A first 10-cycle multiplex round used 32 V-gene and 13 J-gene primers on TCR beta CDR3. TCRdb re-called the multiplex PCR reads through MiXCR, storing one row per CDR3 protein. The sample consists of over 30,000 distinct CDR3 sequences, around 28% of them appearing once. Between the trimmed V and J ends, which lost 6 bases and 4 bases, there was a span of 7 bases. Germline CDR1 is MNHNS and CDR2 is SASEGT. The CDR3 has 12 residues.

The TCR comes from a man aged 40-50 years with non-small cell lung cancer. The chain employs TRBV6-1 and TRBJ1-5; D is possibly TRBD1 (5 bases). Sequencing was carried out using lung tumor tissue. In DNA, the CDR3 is TGTGCCAGCAGGGACAATAATCAGCCCCAGCATTTT. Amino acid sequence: CASRDNNQPQHF.